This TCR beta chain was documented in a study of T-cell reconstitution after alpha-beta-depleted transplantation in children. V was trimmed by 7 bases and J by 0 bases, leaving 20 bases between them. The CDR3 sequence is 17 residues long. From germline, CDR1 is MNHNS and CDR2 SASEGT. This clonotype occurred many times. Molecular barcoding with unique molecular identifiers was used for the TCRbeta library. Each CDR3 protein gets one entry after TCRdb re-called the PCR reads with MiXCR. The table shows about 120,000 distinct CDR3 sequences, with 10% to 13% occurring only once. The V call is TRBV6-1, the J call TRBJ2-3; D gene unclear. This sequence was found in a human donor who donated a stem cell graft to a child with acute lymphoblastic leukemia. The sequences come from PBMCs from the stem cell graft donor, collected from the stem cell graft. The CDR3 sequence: CASTRYPGSLSTDTQYF. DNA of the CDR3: TGTGCCAGCACGAGGTATCCTGGCAGCTTGAGCACAGATACGCAGTATTTT.